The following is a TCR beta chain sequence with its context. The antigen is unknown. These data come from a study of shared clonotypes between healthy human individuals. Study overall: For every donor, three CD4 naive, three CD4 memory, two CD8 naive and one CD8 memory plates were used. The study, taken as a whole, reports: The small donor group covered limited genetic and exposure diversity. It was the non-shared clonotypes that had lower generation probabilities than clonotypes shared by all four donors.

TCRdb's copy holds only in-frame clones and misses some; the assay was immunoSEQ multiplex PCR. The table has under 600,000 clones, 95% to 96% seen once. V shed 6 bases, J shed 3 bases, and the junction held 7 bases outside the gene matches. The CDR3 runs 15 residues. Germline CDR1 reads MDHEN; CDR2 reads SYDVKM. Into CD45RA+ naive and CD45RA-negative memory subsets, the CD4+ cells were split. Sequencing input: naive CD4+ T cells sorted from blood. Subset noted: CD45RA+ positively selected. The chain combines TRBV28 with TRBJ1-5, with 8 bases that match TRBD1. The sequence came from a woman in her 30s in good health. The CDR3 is CASSPDRADNQPQHF. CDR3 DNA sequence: TGTGCCAGCAGCCCGGACAGGGCGGACAATCAGCCCCAGCATTTT.